The 26 T cell receptor beta chains in this list originate from one sample, sequenced in a study of T-cell reconstitution after alpha-beta-depleted transplantation in children listed by TCRdb under 2016. Library generation was performed with PCR. TCRdb lists the instrument as Illumina HiSeq 2500. To normalize quantification of the TCRbeta repertoire, the TCR libraries were built with molecular barcoding that relied on unique molecular identifiers. The raw public reads went through TCRdb reprocessing: fastp at Q25, MiXCR clone calling, in-frame beta chains kept. When rows share a CDR3 protein, they turn into one entry using the most common DNA and genes. The sample table lists some 200,000 distinct CDR3 sequences, roughly 14% of them with a count of one. The ten largest clones represent roughly 13% of the sample. The input for sequencing was PBMCs from the stem cell graft donor, taken from the stem cell graft. These receptors came from a human donor who donated a stem cell graft to a child with acute lymphoblastic leukemia.

The chain employs TRBV27 and TRBJ1-5; D perhaps matches TRBD1 (5 bases). The CDR3 is 14 amino acids. Trimming cost V 6 bases and J 5 bases, with 14 bases left between them. Germline V gene sequence: CDR1 MNHEY, CDR2 SMNVEV (reference sequence). The CDR3 DNA is TGTGCCAGCAGCCCGGGCGGGGGGTATCAGCCCCAGCATTTT. Its protein product is CASSPGGGYQPQHF.

The rearrangement joins TRBV5-6 to TRBJ2-3, with D perhaps matching TRBD2 (5 bases). V lost 4 bases and J lost 5, with 20 bases in between. This CDR3 has 16 amino acids. Germline lookup yields CDR1 SGHDT and CDR2 YYEEEE. The CDR3 loop reads CASSPGLAMSVDTQYF. The CDR3 region has the DNA TGTGCCAGCAGCCCCGGGCTAGCCATGTCTGTAGATACGCAGTATTTT.

This clonotype was counted at least ten times. The CDR3 region is CSASPSQVNEQYF. The CDR3 coding sequence is TGCAGTGCTAGCCCTTCTCAGGTGAACGAGCAGTACTTC. The chain joins TRBV20-1 to TRBJ2-7; D is undetermined. The CDR3 covers 13 residues. Germline CDR1 reads DFQATT; CDR2 reads SNEGSKA (reference sequence). The V and J ends lost 3 bases and 5 bases respectively, with 14 bases between them.

The V gene is TRBV7-8, the J gene TRBJ2-3; D is possibly TRBD2 (5 bases). This CDR3 has 14 residues. V shed 6 bases and J shed 6 bases, with 16 bases lying between them. Germline V gene data show CDR1 as SGHVS and CDR2 as FQNEAQ. This CDR3 is CASRHTAEEDTQYF. In DNA form, the CDR3 reads TGTGCCAGCAGACACACAGCGGAGGAGGATACGCAGTATTTT.

This clonotype appeared many times. This chain joins TRBV7-8 and TRBJ2-7, with 12 bases lining up with TRBD1. This CDR3 spans 15 amino acids. Germline V gene sequence: CDR1 SGHVS, CDR2 FQNEAQ. V lost 2 bases, J lost 5 bases, and 4 bases stayed unmatched. CDR3: CASSLLGQGAHEQYF. DNA of the CDR3: TGTGCCAGCAGCTTACTGGGACAGGGGGCGCACGAGCAGTACTTC.

This clonotype was seen at least ten times. V is TRBV20-1 and J is TRBJ1-5; maybe TRBD1 (5 bases). The CDR3 length is 14 residues. V gave up 5 bases and J gave up 6 bases, with 17 bases separating them. Germline lookup yields CDR1 DFQATT and CDR2 SNEGSKA (reference sequence). CDR3 region: CSASYSGRAQPQHF. Here the CDR3 DNA reads TGCAGTGCTTCCTATAGCGGCAGGGCTCAGCCCCAGCATTTT.

This clonotype was detected only a few times. The rearrangement uses TRBV12-3 or TRBV12-4 and TRBJ2-1; D gene unclear. Trimming took off 6 bases at V and 1 base at J, with 19 bases between the two ends. CDR3 length: 17 residues. CDR3 nucleotides: TGTGCCAGCAGCCCCAGCTGGGCTCAGCGATCCTACAATGAGCAGTTCTTC. Translating it yields CASSPSWAQRSYNEQFF.

This clonotype was observed many times. The genes are TRBV20-1 and TRBJ2-3, with TRBD1 identical over 8 bases. Germline CDR1 reads DFQATT; CDR2 reads SNEGSKA (reference sequence). The CDR3 totals 13 residues. This CDR3 is CGASDRVADTQYF. CDR3 DNA: TGCGGAGCTTCGGACAGGGTTGCAGATACGCAGTATTTT.

The gene calls are TRBV27 and TRBJ2-1; TRBD2 aligns across 12 bases. V lost 6 bases to trimming and J lost 6 bases; unmatched junction nucleotides: 9. The germline V gene encodes CDR1 MNHEY and CDR2 SMNVEV (reference sequence). The CDR3 runs to 16 residues. The CDR3 loop reads CASRTSGRLPGNEQFF. In DNA, the CDR3 is TGTGCCAGCAGGACTAGCGGGAGATTGCCAGGCAATGAGCAGTTCTTC.

The chain combines TRBV12-3 or TRBV12-4 with TRBJ2-3; a possible D gene is TRBD2 (6 bases). V was clipped by 10 bases and J by 0 bases, with 29 bases between them. This CDR3 is built from 19 residues. CDR3 region: CAITSNGGGEGESTDTQYF. CDR3 sequence (DNA): TGTGCCATCACCTCCAACGGAGGCGGGGAAGGAGAGAGCACAGATACGCAGTATTTT.

J is TRBJ2-2 and V is TRBV5-1, with D tentatively TRBD1 (5 bases). Germline-derived CDR1 and CDR2 are SGHRS and YFSETQ. With 7 bases removed from V and 4 bases from J, the gap between germline ends came to 11 bases. CDR3 length: 13 residues. CDR3 bases: TGCGCCAGCCGAGCAAGGGGCACCGGGGAGCTGTTTTTT. As protein: CASRARGTGELFF. The complete variable domain, with remaining parts taken from reference TRBV5-1 and TRBJ2-2, reads KAGVTQTPRYLIKTRGQQVTLSCSPISGHRSVSWYQQTPGQGLQFLFEYFSETQRNKGNFPGRFSGRQFSNSRSEMNVSTLELGDSALYLCASRARGTGELFFGEGSRLTVL.

The chain is built from TRBV11-3 and TRBJ2-3; 14 bases map to TRBD2. In germline, CDR1 is SGHNT, CDR2 YENEEA. Unmatched junction bases numbered 7, after V lost 7 bases and J lost 10 bases. The CDR3 extends over 14 amino acids. CDR3 DNA: TGTGCCAGCACCCCGGGACTAGCGGGAGCGGCGCAGTATTTT. Amino acid sequence: CASTPGLAGAAQYF.

V usage is TRBV7-6 and J usage is TRBJ1-1; TRBD1 matches 9 bases. The CDR3 length is 16 residues. V dropped 6 bases and J dropped 0; count of bases not matched to a gene: 8. The germline V gene has CDR1 SGHVS and CDR2 FNYEAQ. CDR3 bases: TGTGCCAGCAGATCGTTACAGGGGGCGGTGAACACTGAAGCTTTCTTT. Its protein product is CASRSLQGAVNTEAFF.

This clonotype occurred many times. The J gene is TRBJ1-1, the V gene TRBV4-2, with D possibly matching TRBD1 (5 bases). This CDR3 region has 14 residues. Deletions cut 0 bases from V and 1 base from J, with 6 bases between. Germline V gene lookup returns CDR1 LGHNA and CDR2 YNFKEQ. The CDR3 sequence: CASSQEQGNTEAFF. The CDR3 nucleotides read TGTGCCAGCAGCCAAGAGCAGGGGAACACTGAAGCTTTCTTT.

V and J are TRBV13 and TRBJ2-2; D perhaps matches TRBD2 (5 bases). The V and J ends lost 6 bases and 6 bases respectively, with 8 bases between them. The V gene's germline CDR1 is PRHDT and CDR2 FYEKMQ (reference sequence). This CDR3 region has 12 residues. The CDR3 here is CASSPEAGELFF. CDR3 nucleotide sequence: TGTGCCAGCAGTCCGGAGGCCGGGGAGCTGTTTTTT.

This clonotype showed up just a few times. The V and J genes are TRBV11-2 and TRBJ1-2, with 7 bases identical to TRBD1. This CDR3 is 15 amino acids long. Looked up from germline, CDR1 is SGHAT and CDR2 is FQNNGV. Trimming at V came to 4 bases and at J to 4 bases, leaving 9 bases not matched to a gene. Here the CDR3 DNA reads TGTGCCAGCAGCTCAATCCAAGGGGGCCTCTATGGCTACACCTTC. This translates into CASSSIQGGLYGYTF.

This clonotype has more than one count but fewer than ten. The rearrangement links TRBV20-1 to TRBJ1-5; D is possibly TRBD1 (5 bases). Germline CDR1 and CDR2: DFQATT and SNEGSKA (reference sequence). The CDR3 consists of 15 residues. The V end was cut by 5 bases, the J end by 0 bases, with 14 bases between. CDR3 bases: TGCAGTGCTCTGGCGGGGGAATATAGCAATCAGCCCCAGCATTTT. This sequence encodes CSALAGEYSNQPQHF.

This clonotype was seen ten or more times. This chain uses TRBV20-1 with TRBJ1-2; TRBD1 matches 9 bases. The CDR3 is 12 amino acids. Germline V gene data show CDR1 as DFQATT and CDR2 as SNEGSKA (reference sequence). Losses at the gene ends were 3 bases for V and 6 bases for J; bases not matched to a gene: 2. The CDR3 nucleotides are TGCAGTGCTAGCCGGGACAGGGATGGCTACACCTTC. Protein sequence: CSASRDRDGYTF.

This clonotype was recorded a few times. The genes are TRBV10-2 and TRBJ2-3, with D perhaps matching TRBD2 (6 bases). The CDR3 extends over 16 amino acids. V lost 4 bases to trimming and J lost 0 bases, with 14 bases between them. CDR1 and CDR2 (germline): WSHSY, SAAADI. CDR3 protein: CASSGVLASSTDTQYF. The CDR3 nucleotides are TGCGCCAGCAGTGGGGTACTAGCATCTAGCACAGATACGCAGTATTTT.

This clonotype was seen many times. This rearrangement joins TRBV20-1 to TRBJ1-2, with D unclear. The CDR3 has 15 residues. With 0 bases removed from V and 6 bases from J, the gap between germline ends came to 17 bases. Germline V CDR1 and CDR2: DFQATT, SNEGSKA (reference sequence). The CDR3 nucleotides read TGCAGTGCTAGAGATAGTGAACGGGCGATGGATGGCTACACCTTC. Encoded protein: CSARDSERAMDGYTF.

CDR3 amino acids: CSARASTTTNTEAFF. In nucleotides, the CDR3 is TGCAGTGCTAGAGCCTCCACCACCACGAACACTGAAGCTTTCTTT. This chain links TRBV20-1 with TRBJ1-1, with D unclear. Trimming left V 1 base short and J 1 base short, with 13 bases between. The CDR3 loop spans 15 amino acids. CDR1 is DFQATT, CDR2 SNEGSKA, per germline (reference sequence).

This clonotype was detected ten times or more. The genes are TRBV20-1 and TRBJ2-5; D perhaps matches TRBD1 (5 bases). Trimming shortened V by 7 bases and J by 2 bases, and 11 bases separated the two germline ends. The CDR3 runs to 12 residues. Per germline, CDR1 DFQATT and CDR2 SNEGSKA (reference sequence). The CDR3 nucleotides are TGCAGTGTCATGGGGCAACAAGAGACCCAGTACTTC. It encodes CSVMGQQETQYF.

This clonotype was observed at least ten times. The chain joins TRBV25-1 to TRBJ1-5, with 10 nucleotides matching TRBD1. Per germline, CDR1 MGHDK and CDR2 SYGVNS. This CDR3 has 17 residues. J gave up 1 base and V 4 bases, and 7 bases lay outside the gene matches. This chain's CDR3 is CASSGTGQGLSNQPQHF. The CDR3 DNA sequence: TGTGCCAGCAGTGGTACGGGACAGGGGCTGAGCAATCAGCCCCAGCATTTT. The entire variable domain, with the rest obtained from reference TRBV25-1 and TRBJ1-5, is as follows: EADIYQTPRYLVIGTGKKITLECSQTMGHDKMYWYQQDPGMELHLIHYSYGVNSTEKGDLSSESTVSRIRTEHFPLTLESARPSHTSQYLCASSGTGQGLSNQPQHFGDGTRLSIL.

This clonotype was seen ten or more times. This chain links TRBV11-2 with TRBJ2-1; D may be TRBD1 or TRBD2 (5 bases each). The V end lost 1 base, the J end lost 2 bases, and 9 bases lay between the germline ends. Germline V gives CDR1 SGHAT, CDR2 FQNNGV. This CDR3 comprises 15 residues. The CDR3 is CASSLVVGAYNEQFF. The CDR3 DNA is TGTGCCAGCAGCTTAGTGGTGGGGGCCTACAATGAGCAGTTCTTC.

This clonotype was seen more than once but under ten times. CDR3 sequence: CASYPLQLAFGYEQYF. As DNA, the CDR3 is TGTGCCAGCTATCCCCTCCAGCTGGCGTTCGGCTACGAGCAGTACTTC. V usage is TRBV6-5 and J usage is TRBJ2-7; D gene uncertain. The CDR3 is 16 amino acids. CDR1 is MNHEY, CDR2 SVGAGI, per germline. Trimming stripped 8 bases from V and 3 bases from J, with 23 bases between.

This clonotype was observed many times. The genes are TRBV24-1 and TRBJ2-3; D uncertain. Germline loops: CDR1 KGHDR, CDR2 SFDVKD. Trimming cost V 5 bases and J 4 bases, with 9 bases left between them. This CDR3 contains 13 residues. CDR3 sequence: CATSGGAADTQYF. The CDR3, as DNA: TGTGCCACCAGTGGAGGCGCAGCAGATACGCAGTATTTT.